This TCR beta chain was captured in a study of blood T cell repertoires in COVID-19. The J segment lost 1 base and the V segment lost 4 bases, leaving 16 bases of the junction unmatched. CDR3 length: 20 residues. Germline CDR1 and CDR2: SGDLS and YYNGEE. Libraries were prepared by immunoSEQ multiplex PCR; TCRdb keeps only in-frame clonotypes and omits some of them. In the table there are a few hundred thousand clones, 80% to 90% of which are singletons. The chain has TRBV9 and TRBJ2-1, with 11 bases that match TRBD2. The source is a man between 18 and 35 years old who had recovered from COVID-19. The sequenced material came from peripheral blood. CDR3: CASSLRAGTSGKTSYNEQFF. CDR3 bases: TGTGCCAGCAGCCTCAGGGCCGGGACTAGCGGTAAAACTTCCTACAATGAGCAGTTCTTC.